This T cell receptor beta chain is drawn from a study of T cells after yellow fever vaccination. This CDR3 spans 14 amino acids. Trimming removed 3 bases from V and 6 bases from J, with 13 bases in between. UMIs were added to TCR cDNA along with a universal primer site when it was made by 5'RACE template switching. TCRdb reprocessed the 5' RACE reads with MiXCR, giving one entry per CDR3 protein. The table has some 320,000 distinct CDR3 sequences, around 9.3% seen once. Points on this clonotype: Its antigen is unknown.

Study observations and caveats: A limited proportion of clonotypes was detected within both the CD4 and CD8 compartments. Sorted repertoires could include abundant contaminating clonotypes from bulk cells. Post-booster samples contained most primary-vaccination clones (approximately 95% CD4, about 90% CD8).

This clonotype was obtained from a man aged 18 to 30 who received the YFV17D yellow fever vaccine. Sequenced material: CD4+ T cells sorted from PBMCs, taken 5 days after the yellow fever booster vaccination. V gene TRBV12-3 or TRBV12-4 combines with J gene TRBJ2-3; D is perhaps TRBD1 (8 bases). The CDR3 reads CASSFDRGGDTQYF. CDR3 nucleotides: TGTGCCAGCAGTTTCGACAGGGGAGGGGATACGCAGTATTTT.